This TCR beta chain is drawn from a study of blood T cells in healthy people across ages. Study background: About one barcoded beta molecule per two T cells was the capture yield of template switching. Study-level results: Possibly confounding the expanded clonotype changes was the fact that donor CMV status was unknown.

This clonotype was seen a single time. Its antigen is not identified. The CDR3 covers 16 residues. With 5 bases clipped from V and 6 bases from J, the junction kept 12 bases outside the gene matches. Looked up from germline, CDR1 is SEHNR and CDR2 is FQNEAQ (reference sequence). Sample-barcoded 5' priming and a J-beta primer mix drove a second PCR of about 6 to 12 cycles. TCRdb re-derived calls from the 5' RACE reads in MiXCR, one entry per CDR3 protein. Among about 1.4 million distinct CDR3 sequences listed, approximately 59% were seen once. The chain is built from TRBV7-9 and TRBJ2-1; 8 bases match TRBD2. This clonotype originated in a man between 18 and 35 years old in good health. Sequenced sample: blood. This CDR3 reads CASSPAVFRGGNEQFF. The CDR3 region has the DNA TGTGCCAGCAGCCCGGCCGTCTTTCGGGGGGGCAATGAGCAGTTCTTC. The variable domain in full, completed from reference TRBV7-9 and TRBJ2-1, reads DTGVSQNPRHKITKRGQNVTFRCDPISEHNRLYWYRQTLGQGPEFLTYFQNEAQLEKSRLLSDRFSAERPKGSFSTLEIQRTEQGDSAMYLCASSPAVFRGGNEQFFGPGTRLTVL.